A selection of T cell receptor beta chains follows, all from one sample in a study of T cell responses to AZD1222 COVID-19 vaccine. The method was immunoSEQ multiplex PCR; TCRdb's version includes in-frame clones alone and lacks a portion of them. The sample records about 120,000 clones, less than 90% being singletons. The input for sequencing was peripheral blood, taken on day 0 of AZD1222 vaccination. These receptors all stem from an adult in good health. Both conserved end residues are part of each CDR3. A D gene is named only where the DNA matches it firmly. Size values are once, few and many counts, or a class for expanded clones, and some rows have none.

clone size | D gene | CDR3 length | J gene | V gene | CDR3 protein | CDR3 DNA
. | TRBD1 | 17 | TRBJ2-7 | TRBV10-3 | CATVQTGMGQGSYEQYF | TGTGCCACTGTTCAAACGGGGATGGGACAGGGCTCCTACGAGCAGTACTTC
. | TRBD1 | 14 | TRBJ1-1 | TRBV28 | CALGGQGAPLKAFF | TGTGCCCTCGGGGGACAGGGGGCGCCGCTTAAAGCTTTCTTT
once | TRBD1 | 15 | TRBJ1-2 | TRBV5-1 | CASSYGTGRGYGYTF | TGCGCCAGCAGCTACGGGACAGGTAGAGGCTATGGCTACACCTTC
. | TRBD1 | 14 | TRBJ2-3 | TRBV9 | CASSFGTGADTQYF | TGTGCCAGCAGCTTCGGGACAGGGGCAGATACGCAGTATTTT
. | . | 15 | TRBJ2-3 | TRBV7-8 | CASSLLALSTDTQYF | TGTGCCAGCAGCTTGCTAGCACTGAGCACAGATACGCAGTATTTT
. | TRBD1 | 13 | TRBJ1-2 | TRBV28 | CASRGTGQGGYTF | TGTGCCAGCAGGGGGACAGGGCAGGGTGGCTACACCTTC
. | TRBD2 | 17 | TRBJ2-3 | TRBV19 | CASTGGGRLGKTDTQYF | TGTGCCAGTACTGGGGGCGGGAGGTTGGGGAAGACAGATACGCAGTATTTT
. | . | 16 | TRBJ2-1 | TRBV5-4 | CASSTMGGAAYNEQFF | TGTGCCAGCAGCACCATGGGGGGGGCGGCTTACAATGAGCAGTTCTTC
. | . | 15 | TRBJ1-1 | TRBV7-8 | CASSLALASNTEAFF | TGTGCCAGCAGCTTAGCCCTGGCAAGCAACACTGAAGCTTTCTTT
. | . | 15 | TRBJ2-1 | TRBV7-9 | CASSFTSGLYNEQFF | TGTGCCAGCAGCTTTACCTCCGGACTTTACAATGAGCAGTTCTTC
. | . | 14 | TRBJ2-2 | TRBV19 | CASNKGLTTGELFF | TGTGCCAGTAATAAGGGGCTAACGACCGGGGAGCTGTTTTTT
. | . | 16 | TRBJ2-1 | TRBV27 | CASSLLGRAPLNEQFF | TGTGCCAGCAGTTTATTGGGCAGGGCGCCTCTTAATGAGCAGTTCTTC
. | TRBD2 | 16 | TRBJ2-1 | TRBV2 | CASKGLAGGSYNEQFF | TGTGCCAGCAAGGGCTTAGCGGGCGGCTCCTACAATGAGCAGTTCTTC
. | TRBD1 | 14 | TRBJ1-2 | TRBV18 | CASSSSGGAEGYTF | TGTGCCAGCTCATCGTCAGGGGGCGCGGAGGGCTACACCTTC
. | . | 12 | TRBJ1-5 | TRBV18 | CASSRAGQPQHF | TGTGCCAGCTCACGGGCGGGTCAGCCCCAGCATTTT
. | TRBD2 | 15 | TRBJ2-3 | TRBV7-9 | CASSLGTSVADTQYF | TGTGCCAGCAGCTTGGGGACTAGCGTCGCAGATACGCAGTATTTT
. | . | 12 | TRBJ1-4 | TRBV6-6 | CASRGPSGELFF | TGTGCCAGCAGGGGCCCGTCGGGGGAACTGTTTTTT
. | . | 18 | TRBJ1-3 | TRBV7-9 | CASSSGSRGLPAGNTIYF | TGTGCCAGCAGCTCCGGGTCCCGGGGCCTTCCTGCCGGAAACACCATATATTTT
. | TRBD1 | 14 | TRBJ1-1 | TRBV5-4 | CASSLAGGGTEAFF | TGTGCCAGCAGCTTGGCAGGGGGAGGAACTGAAGCTTTCTTT
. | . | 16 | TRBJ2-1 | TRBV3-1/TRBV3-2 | CASSRRGARRDNEQFF | TGTGCCAGCAGCCGACGTGGGGCTAGAAGGGACAATGAGCAGTTCTTC
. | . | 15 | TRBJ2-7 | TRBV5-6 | CASSWGGQANYEQYF | TGTGCCAGCAGCTGGGGGGGACAGGCAAACTACGAGCAGTACTTC
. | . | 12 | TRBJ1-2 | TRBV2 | CASRDNNYGYTF | TGTGCCAGCAGGGATAACAACTATGGCTACACCTTC
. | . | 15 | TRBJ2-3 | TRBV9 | CASSLFVGVSDTQYF | TGTGCCAGCAGCCTTTTCGTGGGAGTGTCGGATACGCAGTATTTT
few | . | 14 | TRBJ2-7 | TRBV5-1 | CASSLEARSLEQYF | TGCGCCAGCAGCTTGGAAGCGCGGTCGTTAGAGCAGTACTTC
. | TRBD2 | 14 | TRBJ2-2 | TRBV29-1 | CSAVSGSRPGELFF | TGCAGCGCCGTCAGCGGGAGTAGACCCGGGGAGCTGTTTTTT
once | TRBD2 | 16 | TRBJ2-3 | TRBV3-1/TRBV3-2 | CASSQVWGRGPDTQYF | TGTGCCAGCAGCCAAGTTTGGGGGAGGGGCCCGGATACGCAGTATTTT
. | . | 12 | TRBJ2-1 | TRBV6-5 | CASSPKGLGQFF | TGTGCCAGCAGCCCGAAAGGGCTCGGGCAGTTCTTC
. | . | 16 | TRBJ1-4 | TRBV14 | CASSHRVTVRNEKLFF | TGTGCCAGCAGCCACCGCGTGACCGTTAGAAATGAAAAACTGTTTTTT
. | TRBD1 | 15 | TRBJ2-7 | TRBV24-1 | CATSDAGTGLLKQYF | TGTGCCACCAGTGATGCCGGGACAGGCCTCTTGAAGCAGTACTTC
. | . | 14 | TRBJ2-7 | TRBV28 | CASRGGGTFGEQYF | TGTGCCAGCAGGGGTGGCGGGACCTTTGGTGAGCAGTACTTC
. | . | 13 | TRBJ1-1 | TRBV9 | CASSVRPAAEAFF | TGTGCCAGCAGCGTACGCCCCGCCGCTGAAGCTTTCTTT
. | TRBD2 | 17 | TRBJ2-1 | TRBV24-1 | CATSGASGRVGYNEQFF | TGTGCCACCAGTGGAGCCAGCGGGAGGGTGGGGTACAATGAGCAGTTCTTC
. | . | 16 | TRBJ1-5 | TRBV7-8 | CASSLERAGLGQPQHF | TGTGCCAGCAGCTTAGAACGAGCAGGGTTGGGACAGCCCCAGCATTTT
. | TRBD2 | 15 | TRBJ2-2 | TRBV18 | CASSPGSGSGGELFF | TGTGCCAGCTCACCAGGTAGCGGGAGCGGCGGGGAGCTGTTTTTT
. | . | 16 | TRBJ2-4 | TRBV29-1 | CSVEKGTLPTQNIQYF | TGCAGCGTTGAAAAAGGGACTCTACCGACTCAAAACATTCAGTACTTC
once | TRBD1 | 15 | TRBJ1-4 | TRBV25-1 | CASSGPGQGREKLFF | TGTGCCAGCAGTGGTCCGGGACAGGGACGTGAAAAACTGTTTTTT
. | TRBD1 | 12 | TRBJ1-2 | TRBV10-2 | CASSSATGGATF | TGCGCCAGCAGCTCCGCGACAGGGGGGGCTACCTTC
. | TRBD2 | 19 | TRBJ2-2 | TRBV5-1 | CASKTIRDGSGIDTGELFF | TGCGCCAGCAAAACCATCCGGGACGGTAGCGGGATAGACACCGGGGAGCTGTTTTTT
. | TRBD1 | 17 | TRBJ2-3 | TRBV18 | CASSPTAGGISTDTQYF | TGTGCCAGCTCACCAACCGCAGGGGGCATCAGCACAGATACGCAGTATTTT
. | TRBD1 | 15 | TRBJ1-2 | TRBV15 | CATSRETGNRYGYTF | TGTGCCACCAGCAGGGAGACAGGGAATCGGTATGGCTACACCTTC
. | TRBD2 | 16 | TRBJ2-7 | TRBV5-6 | CASSLRGLAAPYEQYF | TGTGCCAGCAGCTTGAGGGGACTAGCGGCTCCCTACGAGCAGTACTTC
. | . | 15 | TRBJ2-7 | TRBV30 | CAWSRVGTEGSEQYF | TGTGCCTGGAGTCGGGTAGGGACTGAGGGGTCCGAGCAGTACTTC
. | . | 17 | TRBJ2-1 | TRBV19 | CASTQRALPRPYNEQFF | TGTGCCAGTACCCAAAGGGCCCTACCCCGACCCTACAATGAGCAGTTCTTC
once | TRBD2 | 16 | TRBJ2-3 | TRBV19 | CASSIPARETTDTQYF | TGTGCCAGTAGTATTCCGGCGCGGGAGACTACAGATACGCAGTATTTT
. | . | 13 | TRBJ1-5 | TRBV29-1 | CSVAGGSNQPQHF | TGCAGCGTGGCGGGTGGTAGCAATCAGCCCCAGCATTTT
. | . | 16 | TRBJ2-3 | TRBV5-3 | CARSLGPPADTDTQYF | TGTGCCAGAAGCCTCGGGCCCCCGGCGGACACAGATACGCAGTATTTT
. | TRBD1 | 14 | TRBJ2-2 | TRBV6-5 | CASRAPGGTGELFF | TGTGCCAGCAGGGCTCCAGGGGGCACCGGGGAGCTGTTTTTT
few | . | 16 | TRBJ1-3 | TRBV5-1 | CASSVGGDTSGNTIYF | TGCGCCAGCAGCGTGGGTGGGGATACCTCTGGAAACACCATATATTTT
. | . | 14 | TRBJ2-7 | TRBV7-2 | CASSLVTGGYEQYF | TGTGCCAGCAGCTTAGTTACAGGTGGCTACGAGCAGTACTTC
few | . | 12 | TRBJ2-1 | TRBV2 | CASRTDQGEQFF | TGTGCCAGCAGAACGGACCAAGGCGAGCAGTTCTTC
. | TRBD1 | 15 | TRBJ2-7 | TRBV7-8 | CASSLEGQGQYEQYF | TGTGCCAGCAGCTTAGAGGGACAGGGGCAGTACGAGCAGTACTTC
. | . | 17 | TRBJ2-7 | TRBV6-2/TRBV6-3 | CASSYSFPPQRPYEQYF | TGTGCCAGCAGTTACTCTTTTCCTCCCCAACGCCCATACGAGCAGTACTTC
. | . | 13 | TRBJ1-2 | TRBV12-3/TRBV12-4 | CASRADTSYGYTF | TGTGCCAGCAGGGCCGACACTAGCTATGGCTACACCTTC